A selection of T cell receptor beta chains follows, all from one sample in a study of blood T cell repertoires in COVID-19. The method was immunoSEQ multiplex PCR; TCRdb's version includes in-frame clones alone and lacks a portion of them. The table records 100,000 to 150,000 clones, about 86% of them present only once. Specimen: peripheral blood. The receptors derive from a woman aged 45-65 years with acute or convalescent COVID-19. Both conserved end residues are part of each CDR3. A D gene is named only where the DNA matches it firmly. Some rows mark clone size as missing; the rest say once, few, many or name a class of expanded clone.

>TRBJ2-1|TRBV29-1|-|TRBD2
CSVRAGGSYNEQFF
TGCAGCGTTAGAGCGGGGGGCTCCTACAATGAGCAGTTCTTC
>TRBJ2-7|TRBV3-1/TRBV3-2|once|TRBD2
CASSQEFSGGNYEQYF
TGTGCCAGCAGCCAAGAATTCAGCGGGGGGAACTACGAGCAGTACTTC
>TRBJ2-1|TRBV2|once|-
CASSEGTRQAKEQFF
TGTGCCAGCAGTGAAGGTACTCGACAGGCTAAAGAGCAGTTCTTC
>TRBJ1-3|TRBV4-1|once|TRBD1
CASSPRTGGEQVGSGNTIYF
TGCGCCAGCAGCCCCAGGACAGGGGGTGAGCAGGTGGGCTCTGGAAACACCATATATTTT
>TRBJ1-1|TRBV24-1|-|-
CATSDAGNTEAFF
TGTGCCACCAGTGATGCGGGGAACACTGAAGCTTTCTTT
>TRBJ1-2|TRBV25-1|-|-
CASSELGTAGGYTF
TGTGCCAGCAGTGAATTAGGAACAGCGGGGGGCTACACCTTC
>TRBJ2-5|TRBV3-1/TRBV3-2|once|TRBD1
CASSPKRQGRETQYF
TGTGCCAGCAGCCCTAAAAGACAGGGAAGAGAGACCCAGTACTTC
>TRBJ2-7|TRBV18|-|-
CASSPPSKTYEQYF
TGTGCCAGCTCACCACCTAGCAAGACCTACGAGCAGTACTTC
>TRBJ2-3|TRBV5-5|-|TRBD2
CASSSIAGPGTDTQYF
TGTGCCAGCAGCTCAATAGCGGGACCGGGCACAGATACGCAGTATTTT
>TRBJ1-3|TRBV3-1/TRBV3-2|-|-
CASSQAASGNTIYF
TGTGCCAGCAGCCAAGCAGCGTCTGGAAACACCATATATTTT
>TRBJ2-2|TRBV7-3|-|TRBD1
CASSPQPSGTVNTGELFF
TGTGCCAGCAGCCCCCAACCTTCCGGGACAGTGAACACCGGGGAGCTGTTTTTT
>TRBJ1-4|TRBV18|-|-
CASSPASGTSVEKLFF
TGTGCCAGCTCACCAGCGTCCGGGACATCGGTCGAAAAACTGTTTTTT
>TRBJ1-2|TRBV5-4|-|TRBD1
CASRLGQGDAGYTF
TGTGCCAGCAGACTCGGACAGGGCGATGCTGGCTACACCTTC
>TRBJ2-3|TRBV7-8|-|TRBD1
CASSLGTGRRVGTDTQYF
TGTGCCAGCAGCTTAGGGACAGGGAGAAGAGTCGGCACAGATACGCAGTATTTT
>TRBJ1-5|TRBV6-5|-|TRBD1
CASSYGGQGNQPQHF
TGTGCCAGCAGTTACGGCGGACAGGGGAATCAGCCCCAGCATTTT
>TRBJ1-2|TRBV27|once|-
CASSPRRDAGYTF
TGTGCCAGCAGTCCCCGCAGGGATGCTGGCTACACCTTC
>TRBJ1-6|TRBV6-5|-|-
CASRNPTGDNSPLHF
TGTGCCAGCAGAAATCCGACAGGTGATAATTCACCCCTCCACTTT
>TRBJ1-2|TRBV21-1|-|-
CASSKAPAPDRGTHGYTF
TGTGCCAGCAGCAAAGCCCCCGCCCCGGACAGGGGAACCCATGGCTACACCTTC
>TRBJ1-1|TRBV12-3/TRBV12-4|-|-
CASSLARDTEAFF
TGTGCCAGCAGTTTAGCCCGGGACACAGAAGCTTTCTTT
>TRBJ2-7|TRBV4-1|-|TRBD1
CASSQDEGTEYEQYF
TGCGCCAGCAGCCAAGATGAGGGGACAGAATACGAGCAGTACTTC
>TRBJ2-2|TRBV6-1|-|-
CASSEVMASTGELFF
TGTGCCAGCAGTGAAGTTATGGCAAGCACCGGGGAGCTGTTTTTT
>TRBJ2-7|TRBV21-1|-|-
CASRLTGISYEQYF
TGTGCCAGCAGGTTAACAGGGATCTCCTACGAGCAGTACTTC
>TRBJ2-2|TRBV2|-|-
CASRTGANTGELFF
TGTGCCAGCAGAACGGGTGCGAACACCGGGGAGCTGTTTTTT
>TRBJ2-7|TRBV11-3|once|-
CASSLTGNEQYF
TGTGCCAGCAGCTTAACCGGGAACGAGCAGTACTTC
>TRBJ1-1|TRBV30|-|-
CAWAEGRQRLNTEAFF
TGTGCCTGGGCGGAGGGAAGACAGCGGTTGAACACTGAAGCTTTCTTT
>TRBJ2-7|TRBV6-5|-|TRBD2
CASRRTSGGTYEQYF
TGTGCCAGCAGGAGGACTAGCGGGGGTACCTACGAGCAGTACTTC
>TRBJ1-1|TRBV6-1|-|-
CASSDRAGKNTEAFF
TGTGCCAGCAGTGACAGGGCTGGTAAGAACACTGAAGCTTTCTTT
>TRBJ2-2|TRBV27|few|TRBD1
CASSLYPAGGNTGELFF
TGTGCCAGCAGTTTATATCCGGCAGGGGGAAACACCGGGGAGCTGTTTTTT
>TRBJ2-2|TRBV5-4|-|TRBD1
CASSPGQSTGELFF
TGTGCCAGCAGCCCGGGACAGTCCACCGGGGAGCTGTTTTTT
>TRBJ2-3|TRBV6-1|-|TRBD1
CASSEMGQGTDTQYF
TGTGCCAGCAGTGAAATGGGACAGGGCACAGATACGCAGTATTTT
>TRBJ1-2|TRBV29-1|-|-
CSVEGQGPGYTF
TGCAGCGTTGAAGGGCAGGGCCCTGGCTACACCTTC
>TRBJ1-3|TRBV10-3|-|-
CAIALGSSGNTIYF
TGTGCCATCGCCCTAGGAAGCTCTGGAAACACCATATATTTT
>TRBJ2-1|TRBV6-5|once|TRBD2
CASIRAGGRQNEQFF
TGTGCCAGCATCCGCGCGGGGGGCCGCCAGAATGAGCAGTTCTTC
>TRBJ1-3|TRBV19|-|TRBD1
CASSLWTGDLSGNTIYF
TGTGCCAGTAGTCTCTGGACAGGGGACCTATCTGGAAACACCATATATTTT
>TRBJ1-4|TRBV11-2|-|-
CASSLVGGATNEKLFF
TGTGCCAGCAGCTTAGTGGGGGGGGCAACTAATGAAAAACTGTTTTTT
>TRBJ2-1|TRBV28|-|TRBD2
CASRGQSSGDSYNEQFF
TGTGCCAGCCGAGGGCAATCTAGCGGGGACTCCTACAATGAGCAGTTCTTC
>TRBJ1-2|TRBV12-3/TRBV12-4|once|-
CASSFRQGDGYTF
TGTGCCAGCAGTTTTCGCCAGGGTGATGGCTACACCTTC
>TRBJ2-1|TRBV7-9|-|TRBD2
CASSRDLTSGGEFF
TGTGCCAGCAGCCGGGATCTTACTAGCGGGGGGGAGTTCTTC
>TRBJ1-1|TRBV28|-|-
CASSSPEGMAAKAFF
TGTGCCAGCAGTTCCCCGGAGGGTATGGCTGCTAAAGCTTTCTTT
>TRBJ2-1|TRBV19|-|TRBD2
CASSITGGVSYNEQFF
TGTGCCAGTAGTATAACGGGGGGGGTGTCCTACAATGAGCAGTTCTTC
>TRBJ1-1|TRBV19|-|TRBD1
CASIQGAAGTEAFF
TGTGCCAGTATACAGGGGGCTGCTGGCACTGAAGCTTTCTTT
>TRBJ1-6|TRBV7-2|once|TRBD1
CASSSTGTGKTPLHF
TGTGCCAGCAGCTCCACCGGGACAGGGAAAACACCCCTCCACTTT
>TRBJ2-7|TRBV5-3|-|TRBD2
CARSLGVGLAGAYEQYF
TGTGCCAGAAGCTTGGGGGTAGGGCTAGCGGGGGCCTACGAGCAGTACTTC
>TRBJ1-2|TRBV2|-|TRBD1
CASTGPGQGAIGYTF
TGTGCCAGCACTGGCCCAGGACAGGGGGCAATTGGCTACACCTTC
>TRBJ2-3|TRBV6-2/TRBV6-3|-|TRBD2
CASSVSGTSPDTQYF
TGTGCCAGCAGCGTAAGTGGGACTAGCCCGGATACGCAGTATTTT
>TRBJ2-7|TRBV19|-|TRBD1
CASSADRGDEQYF
TGTGCCAGTAGTGCAGACAGGGGAGACGAGCAGTACTTC
>TRBJ1-4|TRBV11-2|-|-
CASSLGGGEKLFF
TGTGCCAGCAGCTTAGGTGGGGGGGAAAAACTGTTTTTT
>TRBJ1-1|TRBV18|few|TRBD1
CASSRTGVTEAFF
TGTGCCAGCTCGCGGACAGGGGTCACTGAAGCTTTCTTT
>TRBJ2-7|TRBV2|once|TRBD1
CASRGDSNEQYF
TGTGCCAGCAGAGGGGACAGTAACGAGCAGTACTTC
>TRBJ1-6|TRBV9|-|TRBD1
CASSAGTGRDSPLHF
TGTGCCAGCAGCGCAGGGACAGGGCGTGATTCACCCCTCCACTTT
>TRBJ1-2|TRBV12-1|-|-
CASSPRASSGVCYGYTF
TGTGCCAGCAGCCCAAGGGCCTCATCCGGGGTCTGCTATGGCTACACCTTC
>TRBJ2-3|TRBV2|-|-
CASGSWGTNTDTQYF
TGTGCCAGCGGGAGTTGGGGGACAAACACAGATACGCAGTATTTT
>TRBJ2-1|TRBV28|-|TRBD2
CASSFLAGGLNEQFF
TGTGCCAGCAGTTTCCTAGCGGGGGGGCTCAATGAGCAGTTCTTC
>TRBJ1-1|TRBV14|once|-
CASSQRPTRYTEAFF
TGTGCCAGCAGCCAGCGACCGACCAGGTACACTGAAGCTTTCTTT
>TRBJ1-2|TRBV21-1|once|-
CASSKGRDSNSYGYTF
TGTGCCAGCAGCAAAGGGAGGGATTCTAATTCCTATGGCTACACCTTC
>TRBJ1-2|TRBV28|-|-
CASSARQEIYYGYTF
TGTGCCAGCAGTGCCAGACAGGAGATTTATTATGGCTACACCTTC
>TRBJ2-1|TRBV4-1|-|TRBD2
CASRALAGGFNEQFF
TGCGCCAGCAGAGCCTTGGCGGGGGGGTTCAATGAGCAGTTCTTC